Included here is one T cell receptor (beta chain) sequence, with context. Its binding antigen is unknown. No per-base quality is available; no much larger clone lies one base away. The entry originates in a study of shared clonotypes between healthy human individuals (dated by TCRdb to 2020 to 2021). Concerning the study at large: A few men and two women, aged 18 to 49 years, made up the cohort. For each donor, three plates each were used for CD4 naive and CD4 memory, two plates were used for CD8 naive, and one plate was used for CD8 memory. Libraries were prepared and TCR repertoires were sequenced by different laboratories using diverse techniques, in order to increase sequencing depth and limit assay-specific biases. Leukapheresis yielded between about 0.94 and 9.5 billion PBMCs per donor. The study deeply sequenced blood TCR repertoires of about 5 healthy adults to estimate repertoire size and the extent of clonotype sharing between individuals.

CD8 naive samples were obtained by positive selection for CCR7 among CD45RO-negative cells, yielding a CD45RA+CCR7+ population from which TemRA cells were excluded. The donors were healthy, HIV-negative adults with no recently reported acute infections or vaccinations. Every donor was a Caucasian adult residing in Nashville, Tennessee, USA. After blood collection by leukapheresis, PBMCs were isolated using Ficoll-Histopaque density gradient centrifugation and then cryopreserved in the vapor phase of liquid nitrogen. Purity and quantity of every magnetically sorted T cell population were checked by analytical flow cytometry. From each sorted fraction, genomic DNA was isolated and quantified by UV absorbance on a Nanodrop 2000c. Using the deep immunoSEQ assay, multiplex PCR amplified TCR CDR3 regions from genomic DNA. Genomic DNA extracted from each cell subset was distributed evenly over all wells of several immunoSEQ 96-well plates, and each plate served as one replicate. Each replicate PCR for sorted subsets received roughly 200 ng genomic DNA, equal to about 30,000 T cell genomes. Purified libraries were quantified with a Qubit 3.0 fluorometer, sized on a Bioanalyzer 2100, and re-quantified with the KAPA Library Quantification kit. Each immunoSEQ 96-well plate was sequenced on its own single-read 150-cycle Illumina NextSeq 550 flow cell. As for the original processing: Because the immunoSEQ output included only junctional sequences and no quality scores, the filtering could not be the same as the filtering used for full-length reads. Sequences were annotated with PyIR, a Python wrapper for IgBLAST v1.9, and V/J genes and CDR3 were assigned using IMGT germline references. Reads with weak V/J assignments (E-value above 1e-6), missing CDR3, stop codons, out-of-frame junctions, or ambiguous translated residues were removed. V3J clonotypes were defined as sequences sharing the same inferred V gene, J gene, and CDR3 amino acid sequence. The percentage overlap between two repertoires was calculated by dividing the number of shared unique clonotypes by the size of the smaller repertoire. Repertoire richness was assessed with RTK rarefaction, the Chao1 estimator, and Recon v2.1 estimates of unobserved clonotypes. Generation probabilities were computed with OLGA for all TCRbeta clonotypes obtained by the gDNA method from several donors. The table comes from immuneACCESS by way of TCRdb, which keeps in-frame sequences with V and J called. Part of the clones is missing from these tables; in studies checked, under half for an unresolved V gene and the rest for unknown reasons. The DNA gave D and trimming, while V, J and clone size come from that table. Recorded for this sample are around 1.9 million clones; roughly 95% of them occurred a single time. Jointly, the top ten make up around 1.7% of the sample.

Summary of the overall study and its limitations: Pairwise subsampling indicated that sequencing depth was expected to affect the degree of clonotype sharing among donors. Incomplete sequencing was indicated by rarefaction of sorted-subset datasets, despite the large sequencing depth. Only blood was sampled, and tissue TCR repertoires likely differ from those in blood. Because the study included a small number of donors, the genetic and exposure-history diversity represented was limited. Larger estimated clonotype richness was generally found for naive subsets than for memory subsets. Compared with non-shared clonotypes, clonotypes shared by all four sorted-subset donors had higher generation probabilities. When four donors were compared, the shared fraction of clonotypes was 5% to 6.5% for naive CD4, less than 4% for naive CD8, 2% to 2.5% for memory CD4, and 0.4% for memory CD8.

Sequencing was done on a sample of naive CD8+ T cells from PBMCs. Taken with the paper, the label for cell subset or site translates to: CD45RA+CCR7+. The clonotype was recovered from a man aged 18-30 years in good health. Some clones in this sample may be carry-over from other donors' samples.

The nucleotide sequence is given as TGCAGCGTTCCTATTAGCGGGACCTACAATGAGCAGTTCTTC. Translated, it gives CSVPISGTYNEQFF. Recombination linked TRBV29-1 to TRBJ2-1; a stretch of 8 junction bases matches TRBD2. After removal of 5 bases from V and 2 bases from J, the junction retains 5 bases not matched to a gene. Based on the germline V gene, the CDR1 and CDR2 sequences are SQVTM and ANQGSEA. The cysteine opens and the phenylalanine closes a CDR3 of 14 amino acids. The retained sequence is limited to the CDR3, 42 bases, with the frame set at the first base.